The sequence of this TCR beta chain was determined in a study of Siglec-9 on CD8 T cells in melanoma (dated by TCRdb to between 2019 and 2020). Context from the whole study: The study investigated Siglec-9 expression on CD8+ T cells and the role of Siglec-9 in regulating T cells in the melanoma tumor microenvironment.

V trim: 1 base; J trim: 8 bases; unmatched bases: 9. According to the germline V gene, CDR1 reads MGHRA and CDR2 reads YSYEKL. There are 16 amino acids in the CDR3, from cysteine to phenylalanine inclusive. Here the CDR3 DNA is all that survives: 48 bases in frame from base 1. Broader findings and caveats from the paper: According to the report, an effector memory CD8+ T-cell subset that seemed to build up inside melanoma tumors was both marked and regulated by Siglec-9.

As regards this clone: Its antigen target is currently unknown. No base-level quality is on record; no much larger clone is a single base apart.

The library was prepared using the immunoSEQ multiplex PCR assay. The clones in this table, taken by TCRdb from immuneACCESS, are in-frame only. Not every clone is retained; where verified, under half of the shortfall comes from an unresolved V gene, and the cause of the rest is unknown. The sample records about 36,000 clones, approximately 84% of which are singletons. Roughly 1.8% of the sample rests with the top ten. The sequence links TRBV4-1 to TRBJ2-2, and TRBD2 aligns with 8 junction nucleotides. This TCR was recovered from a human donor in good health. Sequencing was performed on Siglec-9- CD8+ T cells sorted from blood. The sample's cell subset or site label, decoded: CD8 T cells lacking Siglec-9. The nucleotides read TGCGCCAGCAGCCAAGGAGGTAGCGGGATAGTGGGGGAGCTGTTTTTT. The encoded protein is CASSQGGSGIVGELFF.